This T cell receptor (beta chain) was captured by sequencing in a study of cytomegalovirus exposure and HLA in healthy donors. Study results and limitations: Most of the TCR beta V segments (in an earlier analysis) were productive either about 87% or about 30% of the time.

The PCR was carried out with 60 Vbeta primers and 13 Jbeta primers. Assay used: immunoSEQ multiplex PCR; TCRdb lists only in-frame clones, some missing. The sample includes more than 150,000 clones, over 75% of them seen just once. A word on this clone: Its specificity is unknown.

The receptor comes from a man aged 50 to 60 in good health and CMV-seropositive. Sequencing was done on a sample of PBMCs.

In nucleotides, the CDR3 is TGCGCCAGCAGCCCGGGACTAGCGGGAGGCAATGAGCAGTTCTTC. Translation: CASSPGLAGGNEQFF. J is TRBJ2-1 and V is TRBV4-1; 15 positions agree with TRBD2. The V and J ends lost 4 bases and 6 bases, in that order; junction bases with no gene match: 1. This CDR3 is built from 15 residues. CDR1 is MGHRA and CDR2 is YSYEKL in the germline V gene.